Shown below are 3 T cell receptor beta chains from a single sample sequenced in a study of blood T cells in healthy people across ages. A second 7 to 11 cycle PCR used barcoded and J-beta primers. TCRdb called the 5' RACE reads again in MiXCR, with one record for every CDR3 protein. The repertoire includes around 690,000 distinct CDR3 sequences, roughly 58% of them detected once, and roughly 34% sits in the top ten. Input material: blood. These receptor sequences come from a man aged 55-75 years in good health.

V is TRBV29-1 and J is TRBJ2-1, with 11 positions matching TRBD1. The length of the CDR3 is 13 residues. Germline V CDR1 and CDR2: SQVTM, ANQGSEA. Trimming removed 5 bases from V and 8 bases from J; junction bases left unmatched: 5. CDR3 region: CSVKGQGGHEQFF. The CDR3 nucleotides read TGCAGCGTTAAGGGACAGGGGGGCCATGAGCAGTTCTTC.

The V call is TRBV7-9, the J call TRBJ1-2; D possibly corresponds to TRBD1 (6 bases). The CDR3 loop spans 14 amino acids. Germline loops: CDR1 SEHNR, CDR2 FQNEAQ (reference sequence). Trimming removed 2 bases from V and 5 bases from J, with 12 bases in between. The CDR3 reads CASSLMGRGYGYTF. The CDR3 DNA sequence: TGTGCCAGCAGCTTAATGGGCAGGGGATATGGCTACACCTTC.

The J gene is TRBJ2-2, the V gene TRBV7-2; 9 nucleotides line up with TRBD1. J was trimmed by 7 bases and V by 4 bases; bases with no gene match: 7. The V gene's germline CDR1 is SGHTA and CDR2 FQGNSA. The CDR3 contains 15 residues. The CDR3 loop is CASSSQTGGLGELFF. The CDR3 DNA reads TGTGCCAGCAGCTCCCAGACAGGGGGACTCGGGGAGCTGTTTTTT.